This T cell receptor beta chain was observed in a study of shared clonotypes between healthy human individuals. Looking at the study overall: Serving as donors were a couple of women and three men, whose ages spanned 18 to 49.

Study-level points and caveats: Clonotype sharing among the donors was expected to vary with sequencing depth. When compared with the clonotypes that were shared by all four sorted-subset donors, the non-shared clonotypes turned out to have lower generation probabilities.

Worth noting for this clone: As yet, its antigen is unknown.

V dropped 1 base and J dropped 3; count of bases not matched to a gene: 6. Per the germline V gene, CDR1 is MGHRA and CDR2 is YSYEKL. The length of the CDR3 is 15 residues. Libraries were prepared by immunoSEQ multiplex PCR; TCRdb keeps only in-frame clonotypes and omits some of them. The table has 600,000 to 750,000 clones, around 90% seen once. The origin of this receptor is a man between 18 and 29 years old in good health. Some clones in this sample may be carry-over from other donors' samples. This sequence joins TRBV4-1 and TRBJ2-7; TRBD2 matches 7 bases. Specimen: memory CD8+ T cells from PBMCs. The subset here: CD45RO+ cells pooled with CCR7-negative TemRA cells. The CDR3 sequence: CASSQGAGVNYEQYF. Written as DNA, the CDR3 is TGCGCCAGCAGCCAAGGGGCGGGAGTCAACTACGAGCAGTACTTC.